This entry lists 24 T cell receptor beta chains sequenced from one sample in a study of regulatory T cells in long-lasting Graves disease. HTBI primers from iRepertoire and Arm-PCR of CDR3 regions yielded the TCR beta libraries. TCRdb reanalysed the multiplex PCR reads using MiXCR and keeps one entry per CDR3 protein. The repertoire holds 530,000 or so distinct CDR3 sequences, with around 16% as singletons. As for time point: newly diagnosed GD, antithyroid drugs for less than 3 months. PBMCs were the source of the RNA used for TCR sequencing. These same data were also listed under a study on T cells in Graves' hyperthyroidism and ophthalmopathy.

The sequenced sample was peripheral blood mononuclear cells (PBMCs), obtained at new diagnosis, from a patient treated with antithyroid drugs. Receptors were obtained from a man younger than 30 with Graves disease.

This clonotype was seen at least ten times. The chain joins TRBV9 to TRBJ1-1, with 7 bases matching TRBD1. Germline V gene lookup returns CDR1 SGDLS and CDR2 YYNGEE. J gave up 0 bases and V 3 bases, and 5 bases lay outside the gene matches. The length of the CDR3 is 15 residues. For the CDR3, the DNA is TGTGCCAGCAGCGGGGACAGCTTCATGAACACTGAAGCTTTCTTT. Its protein is CASSGDSFMNTEAFF.

In this sample, this clonotype turned up many times. This chain joins TRBV18 and TRBJ1-2; 7 nucleotides align to TRBD1. The trim removed 5 bases at V and 0 bases at J, leaving 6 bases unmatched. The length of the CDR3 is 15 residues. Germline CDR1 reads KGHSH; CDR2 reads LQKENI. The chain's CDR3 is CASSRGQLANYGYTF. The CDR3 DNA is TGTGCCAGCTCAAGGGGACAGCTAGCTAACTATGGCTACACCTTC. Together with reference TRBV18 and TRBJ1-2, the CDR3 gives the full variable domain: NAGVMQNPRHLVRRRGQEARLRCSPMKGHSHVYWYRQLPEEGLKFMVYLQKENIIDESGMPKERFSAEFPKEGPSILRIQQVVRGDSAAYFCASSRGQLANYGYTFGSGTRLTVV.

The rearrangement links TRBV27 to TRBJ2-1; 7 bases are shared with TRBD1. Trimming cost V 2 bases and J 1 base; bases outside gene matches: 8. Looked up from germline, CDR1 is MNHEY and CDR2 is SMNVEV (reference sequence). The CDR3 runs to 17 residues. CDR3 sequence: CASSLLTGVISYNEQFF. The CDR3 bases are TGTGCCAGCAGTTTACTAACAGGGGTTATTTCCTACAATGAGCAGTTCTTC.

This clonotype was counted ten times or more. The V call is TRBV12-3 or TRBV12-4, the J call TRBJ1-3, with 7 bases aligning to TRBD1. The trim removed 2 bases at V and 4 bases at J, leaving 5 bases unmatched. CDR3 length: 15 amino acids. The CDR3 coding sequence is TGTGCCAGCAGTTTAAGAGGGGGCTTAGGAAACACCATATATTTT. This encodes CASSLRGGLGNTIYF.

This clonotype was counted many times. This chain joins TRBV7-9 and TRBJ2-7, with D tentatively TRBD1 or TRBD2 (6 bases each). In germline, CDR1 is SEHNR, CDR2 FQNEAQ (reference sequence). V lost 8 bases, J lost 2 bases, and 25 bases lay in between. The CDR3 extends over 17 amino acids. The CDR3 sequence: CASGRWRDTSDPYEQYF. As DNA, the CDR3 is TGTGCCAGCGGTCGATGGAGGGACACATCTGACCCCTACGAGCAGTACTTC.

This clonotype was counted only a few times. V usage is TRBV5-1 and J usage is TRBJ1-6; D might be TRBD1 (6 bases). In germline, CDR1 is SGHRS, CDR2 YFSETQ. This CDR3 region has 16 residues. Trimming pared 4 bases from V and 2 bases from J, leaving 13 bases between. The CDR3 nucleotides read TGCGCCAGCAGCAGACAACAGGGCACCTATAATTCACCCCTCCACTTT. This translates into CASSRQQGTYNSPLHF.

This clonotype was recorded a few times. V and J are TRBV5-5 and TRBJ2-2; weak D call: TRBD1 (6 bases). The CDR3 sequence is 15 residues long. Germline loops: CDR1 SGHKS, CDR2 YYEKEE (reference sequence). V was cut by 4 bases and J by 0 bases, with 10 bases left in between. CDR3 residues: CASSKGQPNTGELFF. The CDR3 DNA reads as TGTGCCAGCAGCAAGGGACAACCGAACACCGGGGAGCTGTTTTTT.

This clonotype has a count of ten or more. The chain recombines TRBV12-3 or TRBV12-4 with TRBJ2-7, with D unresolved. The CDR3 has 12 residues. V was cut by 4 bases and J by 3 bases, with 7 bases left in between. CDR3 loop: CASSWQFYEQYF. Here the CDR3 DNA reads TGTGCCAGCAGTTGGCAGTTCTACGAGCAGTACTTC.

This clonotype was recorded many times. V is TRBV28 and J is TRBJ1-2; D is ambiguous. Germline CDR1 MDHEN, CDR2 SYDVKM. CDR3 size: 15 residues. The V and J ends lost 6 bases and 6 bases respectively, with 20 bases between them. CDR3 DNA: TGTGCCAGCAGCCGACGTACGTCATCAGCAAATGGCTACACCTTC. Amino acid sequence: CASSRRTSSANGYTF.

This clonotype was recorded a few times. The chain has TRBV30 and TRBJ2-7, with D possibly TRBD2 on 6 matching bases. V lost 5 bases, J lost 3 bases, and 14 bases lay in between. CDR3 size: 13 residues. In germline, CDR1 is GTSNPN, CDR2 SVGIG (reference sequence). The CDR3: CAWGAGLFYEQYF. The CDR3 nucleotides read TGTGCCTGGGGCGCGGGGTTATTCTACGAGCAGTACTTC.

This clonotype has ten or more counts. The chain has TRBV6-1 and TRBJ1-1; unclear D gene. The V gene lost 6 bases and the J gene lost 3 bases, with 11 bases spanning the gap. This CDR3 spans 13 amino acids. Looked up from germline, CDR1 is MNHNS and CDR2 is SASEGT. CDR3 protein: CASSSLDDTEAFF. The CDR3 bases are TGTGCCAGCAGCTCCCTTGACGACACTGAAGCTTTCTTT.

This clonotype was picked up many times. The rearrangement links TRBV2 to TRBJ2-2; 12 positions match TRBD2. V dropped 3 bases and J dropped 6; count of bases not matched to a gene: 11. The CDR3 runs 18 residues. Germline loops: CDR1 SNHLY, CDR2 FYNNEI. CDR3: CASSDSLGLAGGSGELFF. CDR3 sequence (DNA): TGTGCCAGCAGTGACTCGCTGGGGCTAGCGGGAGGGTCCGGGGAGCTGTTTTTT.

The CDR3 sequence: CSVHGTPLYF. In DNA, the CDR3 is TGCAGCGTGCACGGGACTCCGCTGTACTTC. The V and J genes are TRBV29-1 and TRBJ2-5; a weak D match, TRBD2 (6 bases). V was pared by 6 bases and J by 13 bases, with 15 bases between. CDR3 length: 10 residues. The germline V gene has CDR1 SQVTM and CDR2 ANQGSEA.

The V and J genes are TRBV10-2 and TRBJ2-2; unclear D gene. Trimming took off 5 bases at V and 3 bases at J, with 13 bases between the two ends. This CDR3 comprises 15 residues. The germline V gene encodes CDR1 WSHSY and CDR2 SAAADI. CDR3 loop: CASSLGPEDTGELFF. The CDR3 nucleotides are TGCGCCAGCAGTCTAGGGCCTGAAGACACCGGGGAGCTGTTTTTT.

This clonotype has a count of ten or more. The V gene is TRBV7-9, the J gene TRBJ2-3; 11 bases map to TRBD2. The germline V gene has CDR1 SEHNR and CDR2 FQNEAQ (reference sequence). This CDR3 comprises 15 residues. V trimming: 4 bases; J trimming: 9 bases; junction bases outside the gene matches: 9. CDR3 sequence (DNA): TGTGCCAGCAGCTCCGGGACTAGCGGACCCGGAACGCAGTATTTT. Translated, it gives CASSSGTSGPGTQYF.

The chain carries TRBV19 and TRBJ1-3; no clear D gene. With 5 bases removed from V and 0 bases from J, the gap between germline ends came to 14 bases. This CDR3 region has 16 residues. Germline assignment: CDR1 LNHDA and CDR2 SQIVND (reference sequence). For the CDR3, the DNA is TGTGCCAGTAGTGCGCAACGGAGAACCTCTGGAAACACCATATATTTT. Its translation: CASSAQRRTSGNTIYF.

This chain links TRBV6-2 or TRBV6-3 with TRBJ2-1, with D perhaps TRBD2 (6 bases). The J call may be in error: the DNA end matches TRBJ2-4 better. CDR1 and CDR2 (germline): MNHEY, SVGEGT. The CDR3 covers 17 residues. The CDR3 DNA sequence: TGTGCCAGCAGCCCGGCCTCACTGGGACTAGCCAAAAACATTCAGTACTTC. It codes for CASSPASLGLAKNIQYF.

This clonotype was observed many times. V usage is TRBV30 and J usage is TRBJ1-1, with TRBD1 matching over 9 bases. Germline values: CDR1 GTSNPN, CDR2 SVGIG (reference sequence). The CDR3 loop spans 13 amino acids. The ends lost 2 bases at V and 7 bases at J; junction bases unmatched: 5. Here the CDR3 reads CAWSLDRGSEAFF. The CDR3 nucleotides read TGTGCCTGGAGTCTGGACAGGGGTAGTGAAGCTTTCTTT.

The genes are TRBV20-1 and TRBJ2-7; 10 bases fit TRBD2. J gave up 1 base and V 0 bases, and 0 bases lay outside the gene matches. This CDR3 is built from 14 residues. Germline assignment: CDR1 DFQATT and CDR2 SNEGSKA (reference sequence). The CDR3 region has the DNA TGCAGTGCTAGAGAAGCGGGGGGGTCCTACGAGCAGTACTTC. As protein: CSAREAGGSYEQYF.

The chain joins TRBV12-3 or TRBV12-4 to TRBJ2-7; 8 bases are shared with TRBD1. This CDR3 is 17 amino acids long. The V and J ends lost 4 bases and 1 base, in that order; junction bases with no gene match: 12. The CDR3 DNA is TGTGCCAGCAGTTCCCCCGTCGGACAGGGTGGATCCTACGAGCAGTACTTC. This gives the protein CASSSPVGQGGSYEQYF.

The chain employs TRBV20-1 and TRBJ1-5, with TRBD1 identical over 7 bases. V lost 1 base to trimming and J lost 5 bases; unmatched junction nucleotides: 8. CDR1 and CDR2 (germline): DFQATT, SNEGSKA (reference sequence). This CDR3 has 15 residues. CDR3: CSARGGGRGDQPQHF. The CDR3 DNA follows: TGCAGTGCTAGAGGAGGGGGCAGGGGAGATCAGCCCCAGCATTTT.

This clonotype was seen repeatedly, ten times or more. The chain's CDR3 is CASSLIQQGGYTF. The CDR3 bases are TGTGCCAGCAGTCTTATCCAACAGGGGGGCTACACCTTC. This chain links TRBV12-3 or TRBV12-4 with TRBJ1-2, with 7 bases lining up with TRBD1. Unmatched junction bases numbered 8, after V lost 5 bases and J lost 8 bases. The CDR3 length is 13 residues.

The rearrangement uses TRBV7-2 and TRBJ2-7, with TRBD2 identical over 10 bases. The CDR3 is made up of 15 amino acids. After removal of 3 bases from V and 2 bases from J, the junction contained 4 bases not matched to a gene. Germline V CDR1 and CDR2: SGHTA, FQGNSA. The CDR3 region is CASSFTSGKTYEQYF. The DNA for the CDR3 is TGTGCCAGCAGCTTTACTAGCGGGAAAACCTACGAGCAGTACTTC.

The gene calls are TRBV27 and TRBJ2-1; D is possibly TRBD2 (6 bases). The CDR3 length is 15 residues. V was pared by 6 bases and J by 0 bases, with 12 bases between. In germline, CDR1 is MNHEY, CDR2 SMNVEV (reference sequence). CDR3 sequence: CASSLAYSSYNEQFF. The CDR3 coding sequence is TGTGCCAGCAGCCTAGCGTATAGCTCCTACAATGAGCAGTTCTTC.